The clone carrying this TCR beta chain has ten or more counts. These data are taken from a study of human T cells and chemical hapten exposure. In the original workflow: A per-sample median of roughly 96,000 TCRs was observed, with a range of about 20,000 to 750,000. TCRdb ran MiXCR on the RACE reads and lists one entry per CDR3 protein. These V and J calls rely on TCRdb rather than the paper's analysis. The data hold under 100,000 distinct CDR3 sequences, with 8.5% observed a single time. Time point given: pre-sensitization, week 0. Stated treatment: therapeutic diphenylcyclopropenone sensitization with weekly scalp DPC. CDR1 is DFQATT, CDR2 SNEGSKA, per germline (reference sequence). This CDR3 has 11 residues. With 6 bases removed from V and 1 base from J, the gap between germline ends came to 6 bases.

This TCR was sampled from a man in his forties or fifties with alopecia areata. Some clones in this sample may be carry-over from other donors' samples. The rearrangement links TRBV20-1 to TRBJ1-1; no clear D gene. The source material was whole blood, sampled in connection with sensitization to the hapten diphenylcyclopropenone (DPC). The CDR3 region has the DNA TGCAGTGCCCCCAGGAACACTGAAGCTTTCTTT. Its translation: CSAPRNTEAFF.